These 12 T cell receptor beta chains originate from one sample sequenced in a study of shared clonotypes between healthy human individuals. The repertoire was sequenced with immunoSEQ multiplex PCR; TCRdb's copy has only in-frame clones and lacks some. This sample has roughly 2.2 million clones, with 85% to 95% found just once. Material: naive CD4+ T cells from PBMCs. As to subset: CD45RA+ positively selected. The receptors stem from a man younger than 35 in good health. Some clones in this sample may be carry-over from other donors' samples.

This chain's CDR3 is CASKAGLAGSYEQYF. The CDR3 DNA sequence: TGTGCCAGCAAGGCAGGACTAGCGGGGAGCTACGAGCAGTACTTC. This chain links TRBV28 with TRBJ2-7; 12 nucleotides match TRBD2. The CDR3 is 15 residues long. The trim removed 7 bases at V and 3 bases at J, leaving 7 bases unmatched. From germline, CDR1 is MDHEN and CDR2 SYDVKM.

V and J are TRBV10-1 and TRBJ2-5; 10 bases are a match to TRBD1. Trimming cost V 8 bases and J 1 base; bases outside gene matches: 16. Germline CDR1 and CDR2: WNHNN and SYGVQD (reference sequence). This CDR3 has 18 amino acids. The DNA of the CDR3 is TGCGCCAGCCCCCCCCGGGACAGGGGACCCCTCCTCCAAGAGACCCAGTACTTC. Translated, it gives CASPPRDRGPLLQETQYF.

This chain links TRBV6-5 with TRBJ2-7; D gene ambiguous. The V end was cut by 5 bases, the J end by 3 bases, with 11 bases between. This CDR3 is 13 amino acids long. Germline V lookup: CDR1 MNHEY, CDR2 SVGAGI. The CDR3, as DNA: TGTGCCAGCAGTAATCCGGACCACTACGAGCAGTACTTC. Amino acids: CASSNPDHYEQYF.

The sample holds one count of this clone. The chain has TRBV19 and TRBJ1-2; unclear D gene. Germline CDR1 LNHDA, CDR2 SQIVND (reference sequence). The CDR3 is 14 residues long. The V gene lost 6 bases and the J gene lost 3 bases, with 14 bases spanning the gap. The CDR3 sequence: CASRRRAPDYGYTF. CDR3 sequence (DNA): TGTGCCAGTAGGAGGAGGGCTCCCGACTATGGCTACACCTTC. Supplemented by reference TRBV19 and TRBJ1-2, the full variable domain reads DGGITQSPKYLFRKEGQNVTLSCEQNLNHDAMYWYRQDPGQGLRLIYYSQIVNDFQKGDIAEGYSVSREKKESFPLTVTSAQKNPTAFYLCASRRRAPDYGYTFGSGTRLTVV.

This chain uses TRBV29-1 with TRBJ1-2, with no clear D. Germline CDR1 is SQVTM and CDR2 is ANQGSEA. V dropped 7 bases and J dropped 8 bases, with 20 bases sitting between them. The CDR3 has 13 amino acids. The CDR3 sequence: CSAMASTAGGYTF. The CDR3 DNA reads as TGCAGCGCCATGGCATCCACGGCGGGGGGCTACACCTTC.

J is TRBJ2-1 and V is TRBV6-5; D gene unclear. The V end lost 4 bases, the J end lost 6 bases, and 10 bases lay between the germline ends. This CDR3 region has 13 residues. Germline-derived CDR1 and CDR2 are MNHEY and SVGAGI. Here the CDR3 reads CASSSLLANEQFF. As DNA, the CDR3 is TGTGCCAGCAGTTCCCTCCTTGCCAATGAGCAGTTCTTC.

The chain links TRBV7-3 to TRBJ1-2; 8 bases line up with TRBD1. Germline V gene data show CDR1 as SGHTA and CDR2 as FQGTGA. V lost 3 bases and J lost 7; bases outside the gene matches: 4. This CDR3 comprises 13 residues. The DNA of the CDR3 is TGTGCCAGCAGCTTGGCGACAGGGGTTGGCTACACCTTC. This sequence encodes CASSLATGVGYTF.

This chain joins TRBV7-3 and TRBJ2-6; TRBD1 matches 10 bases. The CDR3 totals 18 residues. Trimming cost V 5 bases and J 0 bases; bases outside gene matches: 7. Germline V CDR1 and CDR2: SGHTA, FQGTGA. CDR3 sequence reads: CASSRDRGQSSGANVLTF. In DNA form, the CDR3 reads TGTGCCAGCAGCCGGGACAGGGGACAAAGCTCTGGGGCCAACGTCCTGACTTTC.

The V call is TRBV11-3, the J call TRBJ1-1, with D uncertain. V dropped 3 bases and J dropped 1 base, with 6 bases sitting between them. Per the germline V gene, CDR1 is SGHNT and CDR2 is YENEEA. This CDR3 comprises 13 residues. CDR3: CASSLYTNTEAFF. The CDR3 region has the DNA TGTGCCAGCAGCTTGTACACGAACACTGAAGCTTTCTTT. The whole variable domain, filled in from reference TRBV11-3 and TRBJ1-1, reads EAGVVQSPRYKIIEKKQPVAFWCNPISGHNTLYWYLQNLGQGPELLIRYENEEAVDDSQLPKDRFSAERLKGVDSTLKIQPAELGDSAVYLCASSLYTNTEAFFGQGTRLTVV.

The chain has TRBV5-1 and TRBJ1-3; D is undetermined. Germline values: CDR1 SGHRS, CDR2 YFSETQ. The CDR3 contains 15 residues. The V end was cut by 4 bases, the J end by 1 base, with 12 bases between. The CDR3 spells CASSPTPESGNTIYF. CDR3 nucleotides: TGCGCCAGCAGCCCTACACCCGAATCTGGAAACACCATATATTTT. Based on the CDR3 plus reference TRBV5-1 and TRBJ1-3, the full variable domain is KAGVTQTPRYLIKTRGQQVTLSCSPISGHRSVSWYQQTPGQGLQFLFEYFSETQRNKGNFPGRFSGRQFSNSRSEMNVSTLELGDSALYLCASSPTPESGNTIYFGEGSWLTVV.

This chain uses TRBV6-5 with TRBJ2-1; D uncertain. Trimming stripped 2 bases from V and 6 bases from J, with 11 bases between. Looked up from germline, CDR1 is MNHEY and CDR2 is SVGAGI. The CDR3 covers 14 residues. The CDR3 is CASSYDAGFNEQFF. As DNA, the CDR3 is TGTGCCAGCAGTTACGATGCCGGTTTCAATGAGCAGTTCTTC.

This chain joins TRBV25-1 and TRBJ1-1; D remains ambiguous. Germline-derived CDR1 and CDR2 are MGHDK and SYGVNS. There are 12 residues in the CDR3. V was clipped by 5 bases and J by 0 bases, with 4 bases between them. This CDR3 reads CASSTMNTEAFF. As DNA, the CDR3 is TGTGCCAGCAGTACTATGAACACTGAAGCTTTCTTT.